A selection of T cell receptor beta chains follows, all from one sample in a study of cytomegalovirus exposure and HLA in healthy donors. Profiled with immunoSEQ multiplex PCR; TCRdb holds only in-frame clones, not every one. The table lists 100,000 to 130,000 clones, around 85% of them singletons. What was sequenced was PBMCs. The source is a young woman in good health and CMV-seronegative. Both conserved end residues are part of each CDR3. Each record gives: V gene, D gene, clone size, J gene, CDR3 protein, CDR3 DNA. The D gene is left open where the match is weak. For some rows the clone size is stated as once, few or many, or as a class when expanded; others skip it.

V gene: TRBV6-5; D gene: TRBD1; clone size: -; J gene: TRBJ2-5; CDR3 protein: CASSYFTGAVETQYF; CDR3 DNA: TGTGCCAGCAGTTACTTTACAGGGGCGGTAGAGACCCAGTACTTC
V gene: TRBV18; D gene: -; clone size: -; J gene: TRBJ1-5; CDR3 protein: CASSPQDSSIGSQHF; CDR3 DNA: TGTGCCAGCTCACCACAGGACAGCAGTATAGGGTCCCAGCATTTT
V gene: TRBV6-5; D gene: -; clone size: -; J gene: TRBJ1-2; CDR3 protein: CASSYTGNGYTF; CDR3 DNA: TGTGCCAGCAGTTACACAGGGAATGGCTACACCTTC
V gene: TRBV7-9; D gene: -; clone size: -; J gene: TRBJ2-2; CDR3 protein: CASTGIGVSNTGELFF; CDR3 DNA: TGTGCCAGCACTGGGATCGGGGTGTCGAACACCGGGGAGCTGTTTTTT
V gene: TRBV30; D gene: -; clone size: once; J gene: TRBJ1-2; CDR3 protein: CAWSPRTVPSFYGYTF; CDR3 DNA: TGTGCCTGGAGTCCTCGGACAGTTCCGTCCTTCTATGGCTACACCTTC
V gene: TRBV7-8; D gene: -; clone size: -; J gene: TRBJ1-4; CDR3 protein: CASSPQGKTNEKLFF; CDR3 DNA: TGTGCCAGCAGCCCCCAGGGGAAAACTAATGAAAAACTGTTTTTT
V gene: TRBV6-6; D gene: -; clone size: -; J gene: TRBJ1-6; CDR3 protein: CASRPPGDSYNSPLHF; CDR3 DNA: TGTGCCAGCAGACCACCGGGGGATAGCTATAATTCACCCCTCCACTTT
V gene: TRBV5-1; D gene: TRBD2; clone size: -; J gene: TRBJ2-1; CDR3 protein: CASSLERLAGGRAYNEQFF; CDR3 DNA: TGCGCCAGCAGCTTGGAGCGGCTAGCGGGGGGTCGAGCCTACAATGAGCAGTTCTTC
V gene: TRBV13; D gene: -; clone size: -; J gene: TRBJ2-1; CDR3 protein: CASSTRGGYFLGLDNEQFF; CDR3 DNA: TGTGCCAGCAGCACCCGCGGAGGGTACTTTTTGGGACTCGACAATGAGCAGTTCTTC
V gene: TRBV20-1; D gene: -; clone size: few; J gene: TRBJ2-1; CDR3 protein: CSVGLHPEQFF; CDR3 DNA: TGCAGTGTGGGCCTACATCCTGAGCAGTTCTTC
V gene: TRBV6-5; D gene: -; clone size: -; J gene: TRBJ1-2; CDR3 protein: CASSYSRGGIYYGYTF; CDR3 DNA: TGTGCCAGCAGTTACTCGAGGGGGGGGATATACTATGGCTACACCTTC
V gene: TRBV7-9; D gene: TRBD1; clone size: -; J gene: TRBJ1-2; CDR3 protein: CASSVDRGYGYTF; CDR3 DNA: TGTGCCAGCAGCGTTGACAGGGGCTATGGCTACACCTTC
V gene: TRBV18; D gene: TRBD1; clone size: -; J gene: TRBJ1-1; CDR3 protein: CASSPRPPQGADNTEAFF; CDR3 DNA: TGTGCCAGCTCACCACGGCCCCCACAGGGGGCTGACAACACTGAAGCTTTCTTT
V gene: TRBV29-1; D gene: -; clone size: few; J gene: TRBJ2-7; CDR3 protein: CSARGWEEQYF; CDR3 DNA: TGCAGCGCCCGAGGTTGGGAGGAGCAGTACTTC
V gene: TRBV7-2; D gene: TRBD2; clone size: few; J gene: TRBJ2-4; CDR3 protein: CASSFAGGPNIQYF; CDR3 DNA: TGTGCCAGCAGCTTCGCGGGGGGGCCGAACATTCAGTACTTC
V gene: TRBV19; D gene: -; clone size: -; J gene: TRBJ2-2; CDR3 protein: CATKQGSGELFF; CDR3 DNA: TGTGCCACTAAGCAGGGGTCCGGGGAGCTGTTTTTT
V gene: TRBV7-9; D gene: -; clone size: -; J gene: TRBJ2-7; CDR3 protein: CASREFSSYEQYF; CDR3 DNA: TGTGCCAGCAGAGAATTCAGCTCCTACGAGCAGTACTTC
V gene: TRBV7-4; D gene: -; clone size: -; J gene: TRBJ2-7; CDR3 protein: CASSLVGWQPSYEQYF; CDR3 DNA: TGTGCCAGCAGCTTAGTTGGTTGGCAGCCTAGTTACGAGCAGTACTTC
V gene: TRBV18; D gene: TRBD1; clone size: few; J gene: TRBJ1-6; CDR3 protein: CASSPDRGDSPLHF; CDR3 DNA: TGTGCCAGCTCACCCGACAGGGGAGATTCACCCCTCCACTTT
V gene: TRBV6-5; D gene: -; clone size: -; J gene: TRBJ1-1; CDR3 protein: CASSYAHPNTEAFF; CDR3 DNA: TGTGCCAGCAGTTACGCACACCCGAACACTGAAGCTTTCTTT
V gene: TRBV27; D gene: TRBD2; clone size: -; J gene: TRBJ2-5; CDR3 protein: CASSLRGLEETQYF; CDR3 DNA: TGTGCCAGCAGTTTAAGGGGACTAGAGGAGACCCAGTACTTC
V gene: TRBV5-4; D gene: -; clone size: -; J gene: TRBJ1-1; CDR3 protein: CASSLRGLATEAFF; CDR3 DNA: TGTGCCAGCAGCTTGCGAGGGCTTGCCACTGAAGCTTTCTTT
V gene: TRBV28; D gene: TRBD1; clone size: once; J gene: TRBJ2-5; CDR3 protein: CASSPTQGIQETQYF; CDR3 DNA: TGTGCCAGCAGCCCAACACAGGGGATCCAAGAGACCCAGTACTTC
V gene: TRBV7-8; D gene: TRBD1; clone size: -; J gene: TRBJ1-5; CDR3 protein: CASSSGTGSFQPQHF; CDR3 DNA: TGTGCCAGCAGCTCCGGGACAGGATCCTTTCAACCCCAGCATTTT
V gene: TRBV19; D gene: -; clone size: -; J gene: TRBJ1-2; CDR3 protein: CASTPGERYGYTF; CDR3 DNA: TGTGCCAGTACCCCCGGGGAAAGGTATGGCTACACCTTC
V gene: TRBV6-5; D gene: -; clone size: -; J gene: TRBJ1-4; CDR3 protein: CASSPGGLANEKLFF; CDR3 DNA: TGTGCCAGCAGCCCGGGGGGATTGGCTAATGAAAAACTGTTTTTT
V gene: TRBV6-1; D gene: -; clone size: -; J gene: TRBJ2-7; CDR3 protein: CASSWGQPYEQYF; CDR3 DNA: TGTGCCAGCAGCTGGGGACAACCCTACGAGCAGTACTTC
V gene: TRBV13; D gene: -; clone size: -; J gene: TRBJ2-7; CDR3 protein: CASSPWGEDEQYF; CDR3 DNA: TGTGCCAGCAGCCCCTGGGGCGAGGACGAGCAGTACTTC
V gene: TRBV9; D gene: -; clone size: -; J gene: TRBJ1-2; CDR3 protein: CASSVVSGSGSHGYTF; CDR3 DNA: TGTGCCAGCAGCGTAGTGTCTGGGTCAGGGTCGCATGGCTACACCTTC
V gene: TRBV18; D gene: TRBD1; clone size: -; J gene: TRBJ1-1; CDR3 protein: CASSLRTGSTEAFF; CDR3 DNA: TGTGCCAGCTCACTAAGGACAGGGAGCACTGAAGCTTTCTTT
V gene: TRBV2; D gene: TRBD2; clone size: -; J gene: TRBJ2-1; CDR3 protein: CASSEEAGGANNEQFF; CDR3 DNA: TGTGCCAGCAGTGAAGAAGCGGGGGGGGCTAACAATGAGCAGTTCTTC
V gene: TRBV7-2; D gene: -; clone size: -; J gene: TRBJ1-1; CDR3 protein: CASSFRQTEAFF; CDR3 DNA: TGTGCCAGCAGCTTCAGACAGACTGAAGCTTTCTTT